This TCR beta chain was captured in a study of blood T cell repertoires in COVID-19. Trimming stripped 3 bases from V and 7 bases from J, with 13 bases between. The germline V gene encodes CDR1 LGHDT and CDR2 YNNKEL (reference sequence). This CDR3 comprises 15 residues. Here immunoSEQ multiplex PCR was the method, and the copy in TCRdb shows in-frame clones only, minus some. The repertoire holds some 250,000 clones, with more than 75% as singletons. Sequencing used peripheral blood. The V call is TRBV3-1 (or the pseudogene TRBV3-2), the J call TRBJ1-6; D is perhaps TRBD1 (5 bases). The clonotype was recovered from a woman aged 40 to 55 who had recovered from COVID-19. The CDR3 coding sequence is TGTGCCAGCAGCCAGCGGACACCGGGCAATTCACCCCTCCACTTT. Translated, it gives CASSQRTPGNSPLHF.